The 30 T cell receptor beta chains in this list originate from one sample, sequenced in a study of T cells in localized non-small cell lung cancer (dated by TCRdb to 2018 to 2020). The library came from the immunoSEQ multiplex PCR assay. The immuneACCESS repertoire file appears here via TCRdb, limited to in-frame rearrangements. These files lack a portion of the clones; in checked studies, under half of the deficit traces to unresolved V genes, and the cause of the others is not known. The sample profile shows roughly 39,000 clones; around 79% of them were found once. The top ten hold 30% to 40% of the sample. The sample here was PBMCs, taken before any cancer treatment. The receptors were gathered from a woman aged 40-69 years with stage II squamous cell lung carcinoma.

The genes are TRBV29-1 and TRBJ1-2; no reliable D call. Trimming shortened V by 4 bases and J by 6 bases, and 12 bases separated the two germline ends. This CDR3 is 12 amino acids long. Germline V gives CDR1 SQVTM, CDR2 ANQGSEA. As DNA, the CDR3 is TGCAGCGTTGGCTCTATAGGAAATGGCTACACCTTC. It is translated as CSVGSIGNGYTF.

CDR3: CAGQTNYGYTF. The DNA for the CDR3 is TGTGCCGGCCAAACTAACTATGGCTACACCTTC. This chain connects TRBV28 to TRBJ1-2; D uncertain. The CDR3 consists of 11 residues. The germline gives CDR1 MDHEN, CDR2 SYDVKM. The V gene lost 11 bases and the J gene lost 0 bases, with 7 bases spanning the gap.

The rearrangement joins TRBV27 to TRBJ1-4; 9 nucleotides line up with TRBD1. CDR3 length: 14 residues. V trimming: 3 bases; J trimming: 5 bases; junction bases outside the gene matches: 1. Germline CDR1 reads MNHEY; CDR2 reads SMNVEV (reference sequence). The CDR3 sequence is CASSLTGGNEKLFF. The CDR3 nucleotides are TGTGCCAGCAGTTTGACAGGGGGAAATGAAAAACTGTTTTTT.

The chain carries TRBV5-1 and TRBJ2-3, with unresolved D. CDR1 and CDR2 (germline): SGHRS, YFSETQ. The length of the CDR3 is 12 residues. Trimming pared 0 bases from V and 7 bases from J, leaving 6 bases between. CDR3 bases: TGCGCCAGCAGCTTGGACTCGAATACGCAGTATTTT. This codes for CASSLDSNTQYF.

The chain joins TRBV4-1 to TRBJ2-5, with 8 bases identical to TRBD1. The DNA end lines up better with TRBJ2-7; the J call may be wrong. Germline V lookup: CDR1 MGHRA, CDR2 YSYEKL. The CDR3 is made up of 15 amino acids. Written as DNA, the CDR3 is TGCGCCAGCAGCCATCCTGGACAGGGTGTCCACGAGCAGTACTTC. This translates into CASSHPGQGVHEQYF.

The chain employs TRBV25-1 and TRBJ2-2, with a weak D call TRBD2 (7 bases). CDR3 size: 14 residues. The ends were cut back, 6 bases at V and 3 bases at J, with 11 bases in the middle. Germline assignment: CDR1 MGHDK and CDR2 SYGVNS. The CDR3: CASRQGGDTGELFF. The DNA for the CDR3 is TGTGCCAGCAGACAGGGAGGGGACACCGGGGAGCTGTTTTTT.

The V gene is TRBV28, the J gene TRBJ2-1; TRBD2 is a possible D gene (5 bases). Trimming shortened V by 8 bases and J by 0 bases, and 14 bases separated the two germline ends. This CDR3 contains 15 residues. Germline CDR1 MDHEN, CDR2 SYDVKM. The CDR3 region is CASSFLGSSYNEQFF. As DNA, the CDR3 is TGTGCCAGCTCGTTCCTTGGGAGCTCCTACAATGAGCAGTTCTTC.

This chain joins TRBV7-9 and TRBJ1-2; D might be TRBD1 (6 bases). The CDR3 covers 16 residues. Germline CDR1 and CDR2: SEHNR and FQNEAQ (reference sequence). V gave up 2 bases and J gave up 7 bases, with 20 bases separating them. The CDR3 reads CASSLWGGLVVGGYTF. The CDR3 DNA reads TGTGCCAGCAGCTTATGGGGGGGCCTCGTAGTTGGTGGCTACACCTTC.

This chain uses TRBV19 with TRBJ2-5; the D call may be TRBD1 or TRBD2 (6 bases each). There are 15 residues in the CDR3. Germline V gives CDR1 LNHDA, CDR2 SQIVND (reference sequence). V was clipped by 5 bases and J by 5 bases, with 18 bases between them. CDR3 sequence reads: CASSGARGHGETQYF. The CDR3 coding sequence is TGTGCCAGTAGTGGGGCACGGGGGCACGGGGAGACCCAGTACTTC.

V and J are TRBV18 and TRBJ2-5; D may be TRBD1 (6 bases). Germline V CDR1 and CDR2: KGHSH, LQKENI. Trimming shortened V by 3 bases and J by 1 base, and 9 bases separated the two germline ends. This CDR3 has 14 amino acids. CDR3 protein: CASSPTGPQETQYF. The DNA of the CDR3 is TGTGCCAGCTCACCGACAGGCCCCCAAGAGACCCAGTACTTC.

This chain uses TRBV11-2 with TRBJ1-1; D might be TRBD1 (6 bases). CDR1 is SGHAT, CDR2 FQNNGV, per germline. Trimming took off 1 base at V and 2 bases at J, with 11 bases between the two ends. This CDR3 is built from 15 residues. This CDR3 is CASSLGGTSNTEAFF. The CDR3 DNA reads TGTGCCAGCAGCTTAGGGGGGACAAGTAACACTGAAGCTTTCTTT.

This clone was seen just once. The CDR3 here is CASSSRQPLHF. DNA for the CDR3: TGTGCCAGCAGTTCCCGTCAACCCCTCCACTTT. The genes are TRBV28 and TRBJ1-6; D is unresolved. Trimming took off 4 bases at V and 12 bases at J, with 7 bases between the two ends. The CDR3 extends over 11 amino acids. Germline assignment: CDR1 MDHEN and CDR2 SYDVKM. The full variable domain, with the rest looked up from reference TRBV28 and TRBJ1-6, is DVKVTQSSRYLVKRTGEKVFLECVQDMDHENMFWYRQDPGLGLRLIYFSYDVKMKEKGDIPEGYSVSREKKERFSLILESASTNQTSMYLCASSSRQPLHFGNGTRLTVT.

The chain couples TRBV5-1 to TRBJ2-7; no clear D. The CDR3 consists of 13 residues. Germline CDR1 SGHRS, CDR2 YFSETQ. Trimming cost V 2 bases and J 2 bases, with 8 bases left between them. The DNA of the CDR3 is TGCGCCAGCAGCTTCGACGGTACCTACGAGCAGTACGTC. Encoded protein: CASSFDGTYEQYV.

V is TRBV7-9 and J is TRBJ1-5; unclear D gene. V was trimmed by 3 bases and J by 2 bases, leaving 11 bases between them. Germline CDR1 and CDR2: SEHNR and FQNEAQ (reference sequence). The CDR3 length is 15 residues. The DNA for the CDR3 is TGTGCCAGCAGCTTGGGCGACACTGGCAATCAGCCCCAGCATTTT. Amino acid sequence: CASSLGDTGNQPQHF.

The rearrangement joins TRBV5-1 to TRBJ2-1; tentative D call: TRBD1 (6 bases). The CDR3 consists of 16 residues. With 3 bases removed from V and 0 bases from J, the gap between germline ends came to 13 bases. Germline V gives CDR1 SGHRS, CDR2 YFSETQ. In nucleotides, the CDR3 is TGCGCCAGCAGCTGGGGACAACAGAGCTCCTACAATGAGCAGTTCTTC. It codes for CASSWGQQSSYNEQFF.

The J gene is TRBJ1-1, the V gene TRBV23-1; tentatively, D is TRBD1 (6 bases). TRBV23-1 is labeled an ORF, and its function is uncertain. The CDR3 length is 16 residues. V lost 0 bases to trimming and J lost 1 base, with 12 bases between them. CDR3 protein: CASSQSPGQPNTEAFF. CDR3 sequence (DNA): TGCGCCAGCAGTCAATCCCCCGGACAGCCGAACACTGAAGCTTTCTTT.

The chain employs TRBV27 and TRBJ1-6; 11 nucleotides align to TRBD1. Germline CDR1 is MNHEY and CDR2 is SMNVEV (reference sequence). The CDR3 consists of 18 residues. Germline trimming cut 3 bases from V and 3 bases from J; bases unmatched to any gene: 7. The CDR3 loop reads CASSLGRTGGLYNSPLHF. The CDR3 DNA is TGTGCCAGCAGTTTGGGCCGGACAGGGGGCCTCTATAATTCACCCCTCCACTTT.

Here the CDR3 DNA reads TGTGCCAGCAGTCAGGGGGCAACTAATGAAAAACTGTTTTTT. Its protein is CASSQGATNEKLFF. The genes are TRBV6-5 and TRBJ1-4, with 7 bases lining up with TRBD1. Germline CDR1 and CDR2: MNHEY and SVGAGI. The CDR3 runs to 14 residues. Unmatched junction bases numbered 0, after V lost 5 bases and J lost 0 bases.

This sequence joins TRBV28 and TRBJ2-7; 8 positions agree with TRBD2. V dropped 2 bases and J dropped 1; count of bases not matched to a gene: 1. The CDR3 runs 14 residues. Germline CDR1 is MDHEN and CDR2 is SYDVKM. The CDR3 protein is CASSLAGGSYEQYV. The CDR3 DNA sequence: TGTGCCAGCAGTTTAGCGGGGGGATCCTACGAGCAGTACGTC.

This clone was observed a single time. J is TRBJ2-7 and V is TRBV5-1; a weak D match, TRBD1 (6 bases). Trimming took 4 bases from V and 3 from J, leaving 11 bases between them. This CDR3 comprises 13 residues. Germline lookup yields CDR1 SGHRS and CDR2 YFSETQ. Written as DNA, the CDR3 is TGCGCCAGCAGCAGGACAGTAGACTACGAGCAGTACTTC. Protein: CASSRTVDYEQYF.

The V gene is TRBV25-1, the J gene TRBJ1-3; D unresolved. Germline CDR1 reads MGHDK; CDR2 reads SYGVNS. V was clipped by 4 bases and J by 0 bases, with 4 bases between them. The CDR3 extends over 13 amino acids. This CDR3 reads CASSALSGNTIYF. CDR3 in DNA: TGTGCCAGCAGTGCACTCTCTGGAAACACCATATATTTT.

The chain carries TRBV4-3 and TRBJ1-4; tentatively, D is TRBD1 (5 bases). With 4 bases removed from V and 3 bases from J, the gap between germline ends came to 15 bases. The CDR3 covers 16 residues. Germline CDR1 and CDR2: LGHNA and YSLEER. The CDR3 protein is CASSLNGGVSNEKLFF. The CDR3 DNA reads as TGCGCCAGCAGCCTCAACGGGGGGGTGTCTAATGAAAAACTGTTTTTT.

The chain uses TRBV19 and TRBJ1-5, with D perhaps matching TRBD1 (5 bases). The V gene lost 5 bases and the J gene lost 4 bases, with 15 bases spanning the gap. In germline, CDR1 is LNHDA, CDR2 SQIVND (reference sequence). This CDR3 region has 15 residues. The DNA for the CDR3 is TGTGCCAGTAGTTCGGCAGGGAACTTTAATCAGCCCCAGCATTTT. Translation gives CASSSAGNFNQPQHF.

The chain carries TRBV7-9 and TRBJ2-3; no firm D call. The CDR3 loop spans 15 amino acids. V was pared by 2 bases and J by 1 base, with 10 bases between. Per the germline V gene, CDR1 is SEHNR and CDR2 is FQNEAQ (reference sequence). The CDR3 coding sequence is TGTGCCAGCAGCTTAAACTCCGTGGGCACAGATACGCAGTATTTT. It codes for CASSLNSVGTDTQYF.

A single count supports this clone. The J gene is TRBJ1-2, the V gene TRBV9, with D possibly being TRBD1 (5 bases). V lost 0 bases and J lost 6, with 12 bases in between. Germline loops: CDR1 SGDLS, CDR2 YYNGEE. The CDR3 runs 14 residues. The CDR3 nucleotides read TGTGCCAGCAGCGTAGCTGGCAGGGACGATGGCTACACCTTC. Translation: CASSVAGRDDGYTF.

This CDR3 is CASSPGGGPGTDTQYF. DNA of the CDR3: TGTGCCAGCAGCCCGGGCGGCGGGCCGGGGACAGATACGCAGTATTTT. The gene calls are TRBV7-2 and TRBJ2-3, with D possibly matching TRBD2 (5 bases). Trimming took 5 bases from V and 3 from J, leaving 18 bases between them. CDR3 length equals 16 residues. Per the germline V gene, CDR1 is SGHTA and CDR2 is FQGNSA.

V usage is TRBV6-1 and J usage is TRBJ2-5, with D possibly matching TRBD2 (6 bases). CDR3 length equals 13 residues. The V gene's germline CDR1 is MNHNS and CDR2 SASEGT. V dropped 4 bases and J dropped 2 bases, with 8 bases sitting between them. The CDR3 nucleotides read TGTGCCAGCAGTGCTCGGGAGCAAGAGACCCAGTACTTC. Amino acids: CASSAREQETQYF.

This rearrangement joins TRBV5-1 to TRBJ2-1; D unclear. V was shortened by 0 bases and J by 7 bases, with 8 bases between the two germline ends. Germline CDR1 SGHRS, CDR2 YFSETQ. The CDR3 has 13 residues. CDR3 protein: CASSLEAPNEQFF. CDR3 coding DNA: TGCGCCAGCAGCTTGGAAGCACCAAATGAGCAGTTCTTC.

V and J are TRBV5-8 and TRBJ2-1; tentatively, D is TRBD1 (5 bases). V was trimmed by 0 bases and J by 4 bases, leaving 17 bases between them. From germline, CDR1 is SGHTS and CDR2 YDEGEE. This CDR3 has 17 residues. The CDR3 here is CASSLAFSTVLYNEQFF. The CDR3 DNA is TGTGCCAGCAGCTTGGCCTTTTCGACAGTACTTTACAATGAGCAGTTCTTC.

CDR3 coding DNA: TGTGCCAGCAGCTTCGGTGGGAATCAGCCCCAGCATTTT. This sequence encodes CASSFGGNQPQHF. V and J are TRBV5-4 and TRBJ1-5; D is undetermined. Germline V lookup: CDR1 SGHNT, CDR2 YYREEE (reference sequence). V was trimmed by 2 bases and J by 4 bases, leaving 7 bases between them. The CDR3 has 13 residues.